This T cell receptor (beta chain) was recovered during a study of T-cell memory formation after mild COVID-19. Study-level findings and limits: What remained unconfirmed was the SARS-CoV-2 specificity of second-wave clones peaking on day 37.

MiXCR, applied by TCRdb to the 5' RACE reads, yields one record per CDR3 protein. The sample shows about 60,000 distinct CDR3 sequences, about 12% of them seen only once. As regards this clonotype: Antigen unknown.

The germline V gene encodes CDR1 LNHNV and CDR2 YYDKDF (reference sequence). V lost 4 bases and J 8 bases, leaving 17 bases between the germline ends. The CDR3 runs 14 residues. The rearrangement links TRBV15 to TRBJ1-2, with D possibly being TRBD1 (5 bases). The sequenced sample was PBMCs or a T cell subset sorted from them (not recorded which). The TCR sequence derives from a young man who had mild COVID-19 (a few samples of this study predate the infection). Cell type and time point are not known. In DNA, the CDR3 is TGTGCCACCAGCAAAGGGGCCCTGGGTGACGGCTACACCTTC. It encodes CATSKGALGDGYTF.